Below, 5 T cell receptor beta chains from the same sample are listed, as sequenced in a study of neoadjuvant anti-PD-1 for oral cavity cancer. Clones were read by immunoSEQ multiplex PCR, and TCRdb kept only the in-frame ones, dropping some. The table has about 14,000 clones, around two thirds seen once; the top ten hold roughly 2.3%. The source was PBMCs, collected before nivolumab (anti-PD-1) treatment. The receptor set was obtained from a person between 40 and 80 years old with oral cavity squamous cell carcinoma.

A single count supports this clone. V and J are TRBV6-4 and TRBJ1-1, with D hard to call. The CDR3 runs 14 residues. The ends were cut back, 6 bases at V and 1 base at J, with 12 bases in the middle. Germline V gives CDR1 MRHNA, CDR2 SNTAGT. The CDR3 here is CASRLYTGNTEAFF. As DNA, the CDR3 is TGTGCCAGCAGACTTTACACGGGGAACACTGAAGCTTTCTTT.

This sequence joins TRBV4-1 and TRBJ2-2; weak D call: TRBD2 (7 bases). The CDR3 covers 17 residues. The V gene lost 0 bases and the J gene lost 0 bases, with 11 bases spanning the gap. CDR1 and CDR2 from the germline V gene are MGHRA and YSYEKL. The CDR3 reads CASSQDGGGANTGELFF. The CDR3 DNA sequence: TGCGCCAGCAGCCAAGATGGGGGGGGCGCGAACACCGGGGAGCTGTTTTTT.

This clone has only a few counts. This rearrangement joins TRBV6-1 to TRBJ2-2; D uncertain. Germline CDR1 and CDR2: MNHNS and SASEGT. The ends were cut back, 3 bases at V and 5 bases at J, with 19 bases in the middle. This CDR3 is built from 17 residues. The CDR3 sequence is CASSEAIPLLPTGELFF. The CDR3 DNA follows: TGTGCCAGCAGTGAGGCGATCCCCTTACTTCCAACCGGGGAGCTGTTTTTT.

The rearrangement uses TRBV5-1 and TRBJ1-1; a possible D gene is TRBD1 (5 bases). This CDR3 region has 15 residues. Looked up from germline, CDR1 is SGHRS and CDR2 is YFSETQ. Trimming took off 0 bases at V and 6 bases at J, with 15 bases between the two ends. In DNA form, the CDR3 reads TGCGCCAGCAGCTTGGCCTCACAGGAGAGGGCTGAAGCTTTCTTT. It specifies CASSLASQERAEAFF.

The rearrangement uses TRBV10-1 and TRBJ2-3, with D perhaps matching TRBD2 (6 bases). The germline V gene encodes CDR1 WNHNN and CDR2 SYGVQD (reference sequence). The V and J ends lost 0 bases and 1 base respectively, with 14 bases between them. The length of the CDR3 is 17 residues. The CDR3, as DNA: TGCGCCAGCAGTGAGTCGCCGGGACTCCGCCGCACAGATACGCAGTATTTT. As protein: CASSESPGLRRTDTQYF.